These 25 T cell receptor beta chains were sequenced from one sample in a study of T-cell reconstitution after alpha-beta-depleted transplantation in children (dated by TCRdb to 2016 to 2017). Library method: PCR. TCRdb records Illumina HiSeq 2500 as the sequencer. TCR library preparation used molecular barcoding, with unique molecular identifiers applied to normalize quantification of the TCRbeta repertoire. The raw public reads went through TCRdb reprocessing: fastp at Q25, MiXCR clone calling, in-frame beta chains kept. Identical CDR3 proteins give one entry, which carries the most common genes and DNA. For this sample there are some 600,000 distinct CDR3 sequences; roughly 17% appear just once. The ten largest account for about 1.1% of the sample. Sample: PBMCs from the stem cell graft donor, taken from the stem cell graft. These receptors were collected from a human donor who donated a stem cell graft to a child with acute myeloid leukemia.

The rearrangement joins TRBV20-1 to TRBJ1-5, with TRBD1 identical over 10 bases. Per the germline V gene, CDR1 is DFQATT and CDR2 is SNEGSKA (reference sequence). The CDR3 spans 16 residues. V lost 4 bases to trimming and J lost 4 bases; unmatched junction nucleotides: 10. In nucleotides, the CDR3 is TGCAGTGCTATACACAGAGGGACAGGGGAAAATCAGCCCCAGCATTTT. Its protein is CSAIHRGTGENQPQHF.

This clonotype was seen many times. This chain links TRBV7-2 with TRBJ2-1; TRBD1 is a possible D gene (5 bases). The CDR3 extends over 15 amino acids. Germline assignment: CDR1 SGHTA and CDR2 FQGNSA. The germline V and J ends were trimmed by 5 bases and 10 bases, with 21 bases remaining between them. The CDR3 nucleotides are TGTGCCAGCAGCCTAATCAGGGTTTCAGGAGTCGAGCAGTTCTTC. Protein sequence: CASSLIRVSGVEQFF.

This chain joins TRBV27 and TRBJ2-5, with D maybe TRBD1 (5 bases). The CDR3 sequence is 14 residues long. CDR1 MNHEY and CDR2 SMNVEV come from the germline V gene (reference sequence). V was trimmed by 4 bases and J by 5 bases, leaving 14 bases between them. The CDR3 spells CASSYLGQTETQYF. CDR3 sequence (DNA): TGTGCCAGCAGTTACCTTGGACAAACTGAGACCCAGTACTTC.

This clonotype came up a few times. V is TRBV7-2 and J is TRBJ1-5; weak D call: TRBD1 (5 bases). This CDR3 region has 15 residues. Between the trimmed V and J ends, which lost 5 bases and 7 bases, there was a span of 18 bases. Germline V gives CDR1 SGHTA, CDR2 FQGNSA. The CDR3 reads CASSLIPQPGQPQHF. For the CDR3, the DNA is TGTGCCAGCAGCCTCATCCCCCAGCCAGGGCAGCCCCAGCATTTT. Looking up the rest from reference TRBV7-2 and TRBJ1-5 gives the full variable domain: GAGVSQSPSNKVTEKGKDVELRCDPISGHTALYWYRQSLGQGLEFLIYFQGNSAPDKSGLPSDRFSAERTGGSVSTLTIQRTQQEDSAVYLCASSLIPQPGQPQHFGDGTRLSIL.

This chain links TRBV6-4 with TRBJ2-1; no reliable D call. Looked up from germline, CDR1 is MRHNA and CDR2 is SNTAGT. Trimming left V 4 bases short and J 5 bases short, with 9 bases between. The length of the CDR3 is 13 residues. This chain's CDR3 is CASSVTEHNEQFF. The CDR3 nucleotides read TGTGCCAGCAGTGTCACAGAGCACAATGAGCAGTTCTTC.

The chain recombines TRBV24-1 with TRBJ1-1; D is uncertain. The CDR3 loop spans 13 amino acids. Germline loops: CDR1 KGHDR, CDR2 SFDVKD. Trimming stripped 7 bases from V and 4 bases from J, with 12 bases between. This chain's CDR3 is CATRAFKTTEAFF. CDR3 in DNA: TGTGCCACCAGGGCTTTCAAGACCACTGAAGCTTTCTTT.

The CDR3 region is CASSVRKAGANVLTF. Written as DNA, the CDR3 is TGTGCCAGCAGTGTCAGAAAGGCTGGGGCCAACGTCCTGACTTTC. The chain uses TRBV12-3 or TRBV12-4 and TRBJ2-6; D is unclear. V lost 5 bases and J lost 2, with 10 bases in between. This CDR3 has 15 amino acids.

The chain combines TRBV30 with TRBJ2-5, with no clear D. Germline CDR1 GTSNPN, CDR2 SVGIG (reference sequence). The CDR3 length is 12 residues. Trimming removed 1 base from V and 8 bases from J, with 11 bases in between. The CDR3 region is CAWSAYTDTQYF. The CDR3 DNA reads TGTGCCTGGAGTGCCTACACGGACACCCAGTACTTC.

This clonotype showed up many times. The V gene is TRBV5-1, the J gene TRBJ2-1; 8 bases agree with TRBD2. This CDR3 has 12 amino acids. Trimming removed 6 bases from V and 14 bases from J; junction bases left unmatched: 10. The germline CDR1 and CDR2 sequences are SGHRS and YFSETQ. Written as DNA, the CDR3 is TGCGCCAGCACCGCGGGGGGAGCTCATAAGTTCTTC. Its translation is CASTAGGAHKFF.

This clonotype was seen a few times. The V and J genes are TRBV7-2 and TRBJ2-7; 12 bases align to TRBD1. There are 16 residues in the CDR3. Germline CDR1 reads SGHTA; CDR2 reads FQGNSA. The V gene end was trimmed by 5 bases and the J gene end by 4 bases; junction bases not matched to a gene: 9. As DNA, the CDR3 is TGTGCCAGCAGCCTTACCGGGACAGGGGGCGAGTACGAGCAGTACTTC. It encodes CASSLTGTGGEYEQYF.

The rearrangement joins TRBV6-1 to TRBJ2-7; D uncertain. The germline CDR1 and CDR2 sequences are MNHNS and SASEGT. This CDR3 is 11 amino acids long. The germline V and J ends were trimmed by 10 bases and 5 bases, with 12 bases remaining between them. The CDR3 region is CATLISHEQYV. In DNA form, the CDR3 reads TGTGCCACCCTTATTTCCCACGAGCAGTACGTC.

This clonotype showed up just a few times. The V and J genes are TRBV6-5 and TRBJ1-6; D perhaps matches TRBD1 (6 bases). This CDR3 is 17 amino acids long. Germline CDR1 is MNHEY and CDR2 is SVGAGI. Deletions cut 2 bases from V and 10 bases from J, with 21 bases between. In nucleotides, the CDR3 is TGTGCCAGCAGTTACCGCATTCGACCCCCTGGGGGCTCACCCCTCCACTTT. It yields the protein CASSYRIRPPGGSPLHF.

This clonotype was counted a few times. The chain combines TRBV5-6 with TRBJ2-6; D not certain. The V end was cut by 1 base, the J end by 1 base, with 9 bases between. From germline, CDR1 is SGHDT and CDR2 YYEEEE. This CDR3 has 16 residues. The CDR3: CASSLIFGSGANVLTF. CDR3 nucleotides: TGTGCCAGCAGCTTGATTTTCGGGTCTGGGGCCAACGTCCTGACTTTC. The complete variable domain, with remaining parts taken from reference TRBV5-6 and TRBJ2-6, reads DAGVTQSPTHLIKTRGQQVTLRCSPKSGHDTVSWYQQALGQGPQFIFQYYEEEERQRGNFPDRFSGHQFPNYSSELNVNALLLGDSALYLCASSLIFGSGANVLTFGAGSRLTVL.

The chain recombines TRBV20-1 with TRBJ1-2; tentative D call: TRBD1 (5 bases). Trimming cost V 6 bases and J 8 bases, with 16 bases left between them. Germline values: CDR1 DFQATT, CDR2 SNEGSKA (reference sequence). The CDR3 runs to 12 residues. CDR3 amino acids: CSAGSPGGGYTF. The CDR3 region has the DNA TGCAGTGCCGGATCACCTGGGGGGGGCTACACCTTC.

This clonotype was counted at least ten times. The J gene is TRBJ1-6, the V gene TRBV20-1; TRBD1 is a possible D gene (5 bases). The germline CDR1 and CDR2 sequences are DFQATT and SNEGSKA (reference sequence). V lost 6 bases and J 0 bases, leaving 15 bases between the germline ends. The CDR3 sequence is 16 residues long. CDR3 in amino acids: CSAGVEPSSYNSPLHF. The CDR3, as DNA: TGCAGTGCAGGGGTAGAACCGAGCTCCTATAATTCACCCCTCCACTTT.

A remark on this clonotype: A read error may explain this, as a much larger clone is one base away. The V and J genes are TRBV4-3 and TRBJ2-1; D possibly corresponds to TRBD1 (5 bases). CDR3 length equals 16 residues. V lost 3 bases, J lost 4 bases, and 16 bases lay in between. Germline CDR1 is LGHNA and CDR2 is YSLEER. CDR3 sequence reads: CASSHDVGRVYNEQFF. In DNA, the CDR3 is TGCGCCAGCAGCCACGATGTCGGCAGGGTTTACAATGAGCAGTTCTTC.

The chain combines TRBV11-2 with TRBJ2-3, with 7 bases matching TRBD2. Germline loops: CDR1 SGHAT, CDR2 FQNNGV. The CDR3 runs 18 residues. Trimming removed 2 bases from V and 2 bases from J; junction bases left unmatched: 13. This CDR3 is CASSLNDERGGVTDTQYF. CDR3 nucleotide sequence: TGTGCCAGCAGCTTAAATGACGAGAGGGGAGGGGTCACAGATACGCAGTATTTT. The full variable domain, completed using reference TRBV11-2 and TRBJ2-3, is EAGVAQSPRYKIIEKRQSVAFWCNPISGHATLYWYQQILGQGPKLLIQFQNNGVVDDSQLPKDRFSAERLKGVDSTLKIQPAKLEDSAVYLCASSLNDERGGVTDTQYFGPGTRLTVL.

The rearrangement links TRBV5-1 to TRBJ2-3; 10 bases match TRBD1. V shed 3 bases and J 4 bases; nucleotides not matched to a gene: 8. There are 16 residues in the CDR3. Germline CDR1 and CDR2: SGHRS and YFSETQ. Written as DNA, the CDR3 is TGCGCCAGCAGCTGGGGACAGGGGAGCACGGCAGATACGCAGTATTTT. Its translation is CASSWGQGSTADTQYF.

This clonotype was seen only a few times. This chain connects TRBV5-1 to TRBJ2-2; D is unresolved. CDR3 length: 14 amino acids. V was cut by 0 bases and J by 4 bases, with 7 bases left in between. Germline values: CDR1 SGHRS, CDR2 YFSETQ. The CDR3 sequence is CASSLDGATGELFF. CDR3 coding DNA: TGCGCCAGCAGCTTGGACGGAGCCACCGGGGAGCTGTTTTTT. The whole variable domain, remainder taken from reference TRBV5-1 and TRBJ2-2, is KAGVTQTPRYLIKTRGQQVTLSCSPISGHRSVSWYQQTPGQGLQFLFEYFSETQRNKGNFPGRFSGRQFSNSRSEMNVSTLELGDSALYLCASSLDGATGELFFGEGSRLTVL.

This clonotype has more than one count but fewer than ten. The rearrangement uses TRBV24-1 and TRBJ2-3; tentatively, D is TRBD1 (6 bases). Trimming took 4 bases from V and 5 from J, leaving 15 bases between them. Germline CDR1 and CDR2: KGHDR and SFDVKD. The CDR3 is 15 amino acids. In nucleotides, the CDR3 is TGTGCCACCAGTGACCACTGGGGGCGTGGAGATACGCAGTATTTT. Amino acid sequence: CATSDHWGRGDTQYF.

This clonotype turned up a few times. This sequence joins TRBV29-1 and TRBJ2-1; no clear D gene. This CDR3 region has 13 residues. Germline V gives CDR1 SQVTM, CDR2 ANQGSEA. The germline V and J ends were trimmed by 0 bases and 9 bases, with 12 bases remaining between them. DNA of the CDR3: TGCAGCGTTGAAGAACGGCGCGAAGGTGAGCAGTTCTTC. Amino acids: CSVEERREGEQFF.

This clonotype was picked up a small number of times. The chain carries TRBV15 and TRBJ2-5; D call uncertain. The V gene's germline CDR1 is LNHNV and CDR2 YYDKDF (reference sequence). The CDR3 consists of 15 residues. Trimming pared 0 bases from V and 2 bases from J, leaving 10 bases between. The CDR3 protein is CATSRDLTVQETQYF. In nucleotides, the CDR3 is TGTGCCACCAGCAGAGACCTGACCGTACAAGAGACCCAGTACTTC. The complete variable domain, with remaining parts taken from reference TRBV15 and TRBJ2-5, reads DAMVIQNPRYQVTQFGKPVTLSCSQTLNHNVMYWYQQKSSQAPKLLFHYYDKDFNNEADTPDNFQSRRPNTSFCFLDIRSPGLGDTAMYLCATSRDLTVQETQYFGPGTRLLVL.

This clonotype appeared many times. The rearrangement joins TRBV29-1 to TRBJ1-2; TRBD1 matches at 9 bases. The V gene's germline CDR1 is SQVTM and CDR2 ANQGSEA. CDR3 size: 12 residues. V gave up 7 bases and J gave up 7 bases; unmatched junction bases: 7. The CDR3 sequence: CSAVQGAGGYTF. CDR3 DNA sequence: TGCAGCGCCGTACAGGGGGCCGGTGGCTACACCTTC.

Remarks on this clonotype: The junction and the germline gene differ at one end; a read error may be behind it. CDR3 sequence reads: CASSPGTGGDTKYF. CDR3 coding DNA: TGTGCCAGCAGCCCGGGGACAGGGGGGGATACGAAGTATTTT. The chain couples TRBV7-2 to TRBJ2-3; 11 bases line up with TRBD1. The germline gives CDR1 SGHTA, CDR2 FQGNSA. This CDR3 is 14 amino acids long. Drawing the rest from reference TRBV7-2 and TRBJ2-3, the complete variable domain is GAGVSQSPSNKVTEKGKDVELRCDPISGHTALYWYRQSLGQGLEFLIYFQGNSAPDKSGLPSDRFSAERTGGSVSTLTIQRTQQEDSAVYLCASSPGTGGDTKYFGPGTRLTVL.

In this sample, this clonotype turned up many times. The V call is TRBV4-1, the J call TRBJ1-1; D is undetermined. The germline CDR1 and CDR2 sequences are MGHRA and YSYEKL. The CDR3 is made up of 14 amino acids. Deletions cut 0 bases from V and 4 bases from J, with 9 bases between. As DNA, the CDR3 is TGCGCCAGCAGCCAAGAAGGCCTACTCACTGAAGCTTTCTTT. Translating it yields CASSQEGLLTEAFF.